This T cell receptor beta chain appears in the sequencing data of a study of blood T cell repertoires in COVID-19. The data were produced by immunoSEQ multiplex PCR, yet TCRdb's version contains in-frame clones alone and is incomplete. The sample records 200,000 to 300,000 clones, around four fifths being singletons. The germline V gene encodes CDR1 KGHSH and CDR2 LQKENI. CDR3 length equals 12 residues. V was trimmed by 2 bases and J by 6 bases, leaving 8 bases between them. V is TRBV18 and J is TRBJ2-7; TRBD2 might be the D (6 bases). What was sequenced was peripheral blood. The source is a woman aged 55-69 years with active or convalescent COVID-19. The CDR3 DNA sequence: TGTGCCAGCTCACCAAGGGGAGGCGAGCAGTACGTC. As protein: CASSPRGGEQYV.